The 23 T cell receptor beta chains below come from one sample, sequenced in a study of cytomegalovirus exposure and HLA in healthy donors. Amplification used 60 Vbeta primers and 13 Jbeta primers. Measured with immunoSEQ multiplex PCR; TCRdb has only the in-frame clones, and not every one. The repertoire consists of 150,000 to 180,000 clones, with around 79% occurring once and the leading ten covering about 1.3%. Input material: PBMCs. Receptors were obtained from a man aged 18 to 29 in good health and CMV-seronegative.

CDR3 nucleotide sequence: TGCGCCAGCAGCCAAGATAACATCTCCTACGAGCAGTACTTC. Its translation: CASSQDNISYEQYF. This sequence joins TRBV4-1 and TRBJ2-7, with D unresolved. The germline gives CDR1 MGHRA, CDR2 YSYEKL. There are 14 residues in the CDR3. V lost 0 bases to trimming and J lost 0 bases, with 6 bases between them.

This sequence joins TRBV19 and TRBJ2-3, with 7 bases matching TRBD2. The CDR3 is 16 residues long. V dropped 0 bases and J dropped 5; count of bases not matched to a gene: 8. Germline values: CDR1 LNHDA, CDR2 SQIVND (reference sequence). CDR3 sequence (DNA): TGTGCCAGTAGTATAGATCAGGCGGGAGCAGTAGATACGCAGTATTTT. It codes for CASSIDQAGAVDTQYF.

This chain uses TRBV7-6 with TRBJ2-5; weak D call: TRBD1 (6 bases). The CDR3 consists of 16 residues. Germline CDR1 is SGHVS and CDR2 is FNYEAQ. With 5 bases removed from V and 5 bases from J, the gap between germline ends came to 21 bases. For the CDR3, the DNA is TGTGCCAGCAGCAAGGCCGGACAGTCAGCGAGGGAGACCCAGTACTTC. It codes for CASSKAGQSARETQYF.

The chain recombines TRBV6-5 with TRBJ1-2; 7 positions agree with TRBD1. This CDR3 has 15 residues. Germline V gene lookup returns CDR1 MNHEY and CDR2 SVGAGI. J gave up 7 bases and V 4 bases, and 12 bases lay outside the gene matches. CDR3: CASSSTPRGQVGYTF. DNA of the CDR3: TGTGCCAGCAGTTCGACACCGAGGGGGCAGGTTGGCTACACCTTC.

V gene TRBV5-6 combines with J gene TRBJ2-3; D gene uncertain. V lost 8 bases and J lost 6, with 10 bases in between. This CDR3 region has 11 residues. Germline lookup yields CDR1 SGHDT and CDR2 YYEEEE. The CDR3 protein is CASLGGDTQYF. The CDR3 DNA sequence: TGTGCCAGTCTTGGCGGTGATACGCAGTATTTT.

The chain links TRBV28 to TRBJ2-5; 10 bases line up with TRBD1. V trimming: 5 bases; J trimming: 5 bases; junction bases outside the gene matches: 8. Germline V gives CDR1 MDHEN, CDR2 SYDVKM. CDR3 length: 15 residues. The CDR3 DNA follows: TGTGCCAGCAGTCGGGGGACAGGGGAGGGTGAGACCCAGTACTTC. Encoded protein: CASSRGTGEGETQYF.

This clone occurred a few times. CDR3 loop: CASSFTRLAGVEQYF. In DNA, the CDR3 is TGTGCCAGCAGCTTCACCCGACTAGCGGGAGTTGAGCAGTACTTC. The chain recombines TRBV7-2 with TRBJ2-7; 12 bases agree with TRBD2. From germline, CDR1 is SGHTA and CDR2 FQGNSA. V shed 3 bases and J 7 bases; nucleotides not matched to a gene: 7. CDR3 length: 15 amino acids.

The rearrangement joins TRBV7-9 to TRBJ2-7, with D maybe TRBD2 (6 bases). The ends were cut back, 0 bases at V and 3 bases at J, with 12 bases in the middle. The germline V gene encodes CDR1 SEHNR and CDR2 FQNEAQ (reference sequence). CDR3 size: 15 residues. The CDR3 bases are TGTGCCAGCAGCTTAGCTGTAGCGGCCGACTACGAGCAGTACTTC. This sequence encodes CASSLAVAADYEQYF.

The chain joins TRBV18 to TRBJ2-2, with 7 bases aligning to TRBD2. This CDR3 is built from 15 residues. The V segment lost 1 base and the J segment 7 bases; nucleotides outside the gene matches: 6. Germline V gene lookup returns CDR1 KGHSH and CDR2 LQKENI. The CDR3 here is CASSPQIAGNGELFF. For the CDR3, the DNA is TGTGCCAGCTCACCACAAATAGCGGGCAACGGGGAGCTGTTTTTT.

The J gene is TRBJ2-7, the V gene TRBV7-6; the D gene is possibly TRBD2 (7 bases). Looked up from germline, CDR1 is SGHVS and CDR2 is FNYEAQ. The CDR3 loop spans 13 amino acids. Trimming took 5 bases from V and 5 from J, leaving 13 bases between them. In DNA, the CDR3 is TGTGCCAGCAGCGGGGGGGCTTGGGACGAGCAGTACTTC. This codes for CASSGGAWDEQYF.

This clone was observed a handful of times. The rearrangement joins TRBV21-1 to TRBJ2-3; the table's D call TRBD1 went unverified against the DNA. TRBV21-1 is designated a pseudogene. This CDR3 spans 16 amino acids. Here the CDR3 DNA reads TGTGCCAGCAGCTTCACCGGGGACAGGCCCGGCGATACGCAGTATTTT. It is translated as CASSFTGDRPGDTQYF.

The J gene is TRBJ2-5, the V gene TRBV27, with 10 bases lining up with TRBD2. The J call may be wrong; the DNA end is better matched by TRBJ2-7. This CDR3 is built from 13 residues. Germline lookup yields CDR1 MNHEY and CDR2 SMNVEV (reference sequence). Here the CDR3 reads CASSSTSGYEQYF. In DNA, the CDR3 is TGTGCCAGCAGTTCGACTAGCGGGTACGAGCAGTACTTC.

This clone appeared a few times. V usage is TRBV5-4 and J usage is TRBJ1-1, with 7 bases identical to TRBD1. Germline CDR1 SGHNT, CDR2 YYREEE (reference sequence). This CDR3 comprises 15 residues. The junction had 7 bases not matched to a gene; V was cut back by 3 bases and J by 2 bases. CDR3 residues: CASSSTTGINTEAFF. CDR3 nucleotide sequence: TGTGCCAGCAGCTCAACGACAGGGATTAACACTGAAGCTTTCTTT.

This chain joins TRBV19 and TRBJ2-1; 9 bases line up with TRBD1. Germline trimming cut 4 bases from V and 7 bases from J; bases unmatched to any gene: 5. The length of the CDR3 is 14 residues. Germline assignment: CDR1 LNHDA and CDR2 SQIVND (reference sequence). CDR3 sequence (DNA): TGTGCCAGTAGTAACAGGGGGCTCTATAATGAGCAGTTCTTC. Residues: CASSNRGLYNEQFF. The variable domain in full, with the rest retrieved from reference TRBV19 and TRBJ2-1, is DGGITQSPKYLFRKEGQNVTLSCEQNLNHDAMYWYRQDPGQGLRLIYYSQIVNDFQKGDIAEGYSVSREKKESFPLTVTSAQKNPTAFYLCASSNRGLYNEQFFGPGTRLTVL.

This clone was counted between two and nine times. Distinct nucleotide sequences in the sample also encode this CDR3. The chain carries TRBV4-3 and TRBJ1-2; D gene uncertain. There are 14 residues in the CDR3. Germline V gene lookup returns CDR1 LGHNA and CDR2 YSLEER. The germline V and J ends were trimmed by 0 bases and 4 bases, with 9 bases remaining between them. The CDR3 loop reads CASSQDRGSYGYTF. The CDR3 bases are TGCGCCAGCAGCCAAGATCGAGGCAGCTATGGCTACACCTTC.

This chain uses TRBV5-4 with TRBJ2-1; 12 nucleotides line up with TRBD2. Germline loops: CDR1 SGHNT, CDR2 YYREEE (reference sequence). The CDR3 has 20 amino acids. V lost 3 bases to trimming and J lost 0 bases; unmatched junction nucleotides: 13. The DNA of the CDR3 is TGTGCCAGCAGCTCCTCCCTAGCGGGAGGGCCCCCGAGCTCCTACAATGAGCAGTTCTTC. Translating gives CASSSSLAGGPPSSYNEQFF.

The CDR3 coding sequence is TGTGCCAGCAGTGAGAGAAGTCTCCTAGCCAAAAACATTCAGTACTTC. Its translation is CASSERSLLAKNIQYF. The chain links TRBV2 to TRBJ2-4; D remains ambiguous. The V end was cut by 3 bases, the J end by 0 bases, with 12 bases between. Germline assignment: CDR1 SNHLY and CDR2 FYNNEI. This CDR3 is built from 16 residues.

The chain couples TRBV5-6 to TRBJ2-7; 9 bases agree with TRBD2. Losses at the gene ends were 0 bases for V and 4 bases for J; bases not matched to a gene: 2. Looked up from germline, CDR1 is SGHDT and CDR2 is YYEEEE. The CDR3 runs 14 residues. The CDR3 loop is CASSLASGVYEQYF. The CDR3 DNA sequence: TGTGCCAGCAGCTTGGCTAGCGGGGTTTACGAGCAGTACTTC.

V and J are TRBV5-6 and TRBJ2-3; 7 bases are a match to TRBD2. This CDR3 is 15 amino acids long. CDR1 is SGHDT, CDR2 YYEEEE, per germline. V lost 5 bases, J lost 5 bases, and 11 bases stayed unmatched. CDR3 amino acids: CASRVTGTGGDTQYF. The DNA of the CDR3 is TGTGCCAGCAGGGTCACCGGGACGGGGGGAGATACGCAGTATTTT.

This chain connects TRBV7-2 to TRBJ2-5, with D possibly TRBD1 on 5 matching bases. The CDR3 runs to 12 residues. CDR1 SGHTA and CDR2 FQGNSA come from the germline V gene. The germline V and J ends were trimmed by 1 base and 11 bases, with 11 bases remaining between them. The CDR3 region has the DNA TGTGCCAGCAGCTTAGTACAGGCGCAGCAGTACTTC. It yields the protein CASSLVQAQQYF. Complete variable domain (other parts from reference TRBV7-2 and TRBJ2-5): GAGVSQSPSNKVTEKGKDVELRCDPISGHTALYWYRQSLGQGLEFLIYFQGNSAPDKSGLPSDRFSAERTGGSVSTLTIQRTQQEDSAVYLCASSLVQAQQYFGPGTRLLVL.

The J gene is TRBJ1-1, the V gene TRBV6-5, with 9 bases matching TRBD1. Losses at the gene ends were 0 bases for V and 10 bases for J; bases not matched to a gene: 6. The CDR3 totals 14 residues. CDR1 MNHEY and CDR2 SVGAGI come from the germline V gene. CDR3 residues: CASSYSGTGSRAFF. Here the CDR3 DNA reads TGTGCCAGCAGTTACTCCGGGACAGGGAGTCGAGCTTTCTTT.

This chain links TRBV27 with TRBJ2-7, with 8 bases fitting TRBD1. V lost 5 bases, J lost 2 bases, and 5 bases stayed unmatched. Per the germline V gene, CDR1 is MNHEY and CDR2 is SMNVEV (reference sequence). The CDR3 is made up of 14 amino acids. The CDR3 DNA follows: TGTGCCAGCAGTCCCGAGACAGGGGCCTACGAGCAGTACTTC. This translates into CASSPETGAYEQYF.

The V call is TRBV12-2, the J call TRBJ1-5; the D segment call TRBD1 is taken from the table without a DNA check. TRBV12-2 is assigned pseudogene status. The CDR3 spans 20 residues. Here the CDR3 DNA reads TGTGCAAGTCGCTTAGCGGGGCGGCAGGGGGCGAGTCATAGCAATCAGCCCCAGCATTTT. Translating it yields CASRLAGRQGASHSNQPQHF.